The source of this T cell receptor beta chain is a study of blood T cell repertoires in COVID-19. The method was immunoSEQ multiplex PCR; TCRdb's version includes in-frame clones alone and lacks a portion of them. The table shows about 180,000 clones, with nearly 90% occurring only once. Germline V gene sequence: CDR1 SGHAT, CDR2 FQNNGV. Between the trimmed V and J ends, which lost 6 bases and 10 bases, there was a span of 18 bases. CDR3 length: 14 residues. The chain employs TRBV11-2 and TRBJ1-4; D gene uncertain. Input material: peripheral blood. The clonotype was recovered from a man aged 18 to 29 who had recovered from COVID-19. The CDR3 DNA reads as TGTGCCAGCAGTCAAGTACAGAGTAATCCAAAACTGTTTTTT. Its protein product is CASSQVQSNPKLFF.